The T cell receptor beta chain under discussion was sequenced for a study of post-analysis software for immune sequencing data. Every TCR beta cDNA library bore unique molecular identifiers. cDNA molecules numbering roughly 0.5 million came from around 1 to 10 million T cells. Via MiXCR, TCRdb re-called the PCR reads, giving one row per CDR3 protein. Among roughly 800,000 distinct CDR3 sequences listed, roughly 50% were seen once. This clonotype turned up a few times. Its antigen is not known. General observations from the study: For normalized Chao1 diversity, multiple sclerosis patients scored significantly lower than controls did. TRBV segments more frequent in patients than in controls numbered roughly five and included TRBV5-6, TRBV5-1 and TRBV20-1.

Germline lookup yields CDR1 SGHRS and CDR2 YFSETQ. The CDR3 runs 14 residues. Trimming shortened V by 0 bases and J by 6 bases, and 12 bases separated the two germline ends. The sequencing input was blood. The chain is built from TRBV5-1 and TRBJ1-2, with D unresolved. The origin of this receptor is a girl aged 5 to 17 with multiple sclerosis. CDR3 protein: CASSLGVTLNGYTF. As DNA, the CDR3 is TGCGCCAGCAGCTTGGGTGTGACACTTAATGGCTACACCTTC. Full variable domain (outside the CDR3, taken from reference TRBV5-1 and TRBJ1-2): KAGVTQTPRYLIKTRGQQVTLSCSPISGHRSVSWYQQTPGQGLQFLFEYFSETQRNKGNFPGRFSGRQFSNSRSEMNVSTLELGDSALYLCASSLGVTLNGYTFGSGTRLTVV.